Sequencing of this TCR beta chain was carried out in a study of blood T cell repertoires in COVID-19. This CDR3 has 15 residues. Losses at the gene ends were 0 bases for V and 0 bases for J; bases not matched to a gene: 0. CDR1 and CDR2 from the germline V gene are SGDLS and YYNGEE. Under the authors' procedure: The assay estimated nucleated cells by amplifying reference gene primers. Profiled with immunoSEQ multiplex PCR; TCRdb holds only in-frame clones, not every one. The V and J calls and clone size are taken from that table; D and trimming were inferred from the DNA. The sample carries more than 300,000 clones, 88% recorded once.

This receptor was identified in a woman aged 18-29 years who had recovered from COVID-19. The chain employs TRBV9 and TRBJ1-3, with 7 bases lining up with TRBD1. Material: PBMCs or T cells enriched from blood (not recorded which). This CDR3 reads CASSVGDSSGNTIYF. For the CDR3, the DNA is TGTGCCAGCAGCGTAGGGGACAGCTCTGGAAACACCATATATTTT.